The T cell receptor (beta chain) under discussion was sequenced for a study of technical replicates of blood from several donors. Here immunoSEQ multiplex PCR was the method, and the copy in TCRdb shows in-frame clones only, minus some. The sample yields about 71,000 clones, roughly 92% seen once. This TCR derives from a human donor in good health. Material: T cells isolated from PBMCs.

CDR3 sequence: CASSPSTEAFF. The CDR3 DNA reads TGTGCCAGCAGCCCTAGCACTGAAGCTTTCTTT. The genes are TRBV14 and TRBJ1-1; D uncertain. Trimming pared 4 bases from V and 4 bases from J, leaving 4 bases between. Germline CDR1 reads SGHDN; CDR2 reads FVKESK. The CDR3 is 11 residues long.